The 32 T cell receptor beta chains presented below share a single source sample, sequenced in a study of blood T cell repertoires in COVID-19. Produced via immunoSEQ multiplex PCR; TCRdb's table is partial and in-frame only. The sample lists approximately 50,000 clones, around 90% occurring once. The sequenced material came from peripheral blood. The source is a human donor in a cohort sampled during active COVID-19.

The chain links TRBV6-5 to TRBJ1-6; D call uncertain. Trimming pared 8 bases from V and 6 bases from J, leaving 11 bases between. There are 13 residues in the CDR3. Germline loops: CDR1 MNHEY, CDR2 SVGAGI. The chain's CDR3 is CASCARSNSPLHF. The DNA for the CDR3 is TGTGCCAGCTGCGCTCGGTCTAATTCACCCCTCCACTTT.

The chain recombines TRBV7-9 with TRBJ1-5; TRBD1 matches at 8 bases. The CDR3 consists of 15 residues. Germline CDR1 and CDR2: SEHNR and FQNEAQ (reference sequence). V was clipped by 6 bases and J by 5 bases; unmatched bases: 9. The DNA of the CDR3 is TGTGCCAGCAGTGACAGGGGCACTATCGATCAGCCCCAGCATTTT. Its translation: CASSDRGTIDQPQHF.

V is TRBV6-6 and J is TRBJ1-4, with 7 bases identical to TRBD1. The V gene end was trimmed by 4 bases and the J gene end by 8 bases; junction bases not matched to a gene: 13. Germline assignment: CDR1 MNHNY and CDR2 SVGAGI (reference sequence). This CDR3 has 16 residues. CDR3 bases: TGTGCCAGCAGTTCCGGGGTTAGGGGGCGGCACGAAAAACTGTTTTTT. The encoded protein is CASSSGVRGRHEKLFF.

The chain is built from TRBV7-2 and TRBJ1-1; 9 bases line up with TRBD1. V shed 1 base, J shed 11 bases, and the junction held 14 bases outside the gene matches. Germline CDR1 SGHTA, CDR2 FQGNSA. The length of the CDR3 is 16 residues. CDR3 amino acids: CASSLGPPGQGNYAFF. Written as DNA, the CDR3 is TGTGCCAGCAGCTTAGGGCCCCCGGGACAGGGTAATTATGCTTTCTTT.

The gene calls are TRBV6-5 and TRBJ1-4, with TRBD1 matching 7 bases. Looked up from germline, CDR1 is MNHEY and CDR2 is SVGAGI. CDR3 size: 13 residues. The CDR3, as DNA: TGTGGATTACAGGGGAACATTTATGAAAAACTGTTTTTT. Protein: CGLQGNIYEKLFF.

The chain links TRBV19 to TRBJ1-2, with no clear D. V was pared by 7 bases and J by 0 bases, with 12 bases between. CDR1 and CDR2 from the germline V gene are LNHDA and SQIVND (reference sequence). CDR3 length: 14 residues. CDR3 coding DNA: TGTGCCAGTAACAGAGACGTCGCTAACTATGGCTACACCTTC. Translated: CASNRDVANYGYTF.

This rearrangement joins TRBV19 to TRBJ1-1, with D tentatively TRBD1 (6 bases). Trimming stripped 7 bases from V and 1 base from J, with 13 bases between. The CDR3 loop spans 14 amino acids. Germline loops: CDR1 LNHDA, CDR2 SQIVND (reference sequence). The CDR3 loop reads CASTIGQPNTEAFF. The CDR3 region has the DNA TGTGCCAGTACCATCGGACAGCCGAACACTGAAGCTTTCTTT. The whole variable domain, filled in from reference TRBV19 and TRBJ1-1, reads DGGITQSPKYLFRKEGQNVTLSCEQNLNHDAMYWYRQDPGQGLRLIYYSQIVNDFQKGDIAEGYSVSREKKESFPLTVTSAQKNPTAFYLCASTIGQPNTEAFFGQGTRLTVV.

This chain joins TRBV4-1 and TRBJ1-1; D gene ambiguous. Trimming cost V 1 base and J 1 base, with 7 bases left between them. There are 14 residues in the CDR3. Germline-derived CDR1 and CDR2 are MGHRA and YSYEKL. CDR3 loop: CASSQVRQNTEAFF. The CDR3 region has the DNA TGCGCCAGCAGCCAAGTGCGGCAGAACACTGAAGCTTTCTTT.

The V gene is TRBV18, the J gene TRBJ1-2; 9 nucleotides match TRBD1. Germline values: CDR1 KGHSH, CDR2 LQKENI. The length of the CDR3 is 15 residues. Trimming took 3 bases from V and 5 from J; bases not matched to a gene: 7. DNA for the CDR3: TGTGCCAGCTCACCTCGACAGGGGGAGAATTATGGCTACACCTTC. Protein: CASSPRQGENYGYTF.

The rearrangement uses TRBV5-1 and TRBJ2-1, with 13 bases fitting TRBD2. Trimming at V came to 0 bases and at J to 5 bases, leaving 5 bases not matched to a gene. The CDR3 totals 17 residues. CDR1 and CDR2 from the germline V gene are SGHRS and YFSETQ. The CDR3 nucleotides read TGCGCCAGCAGCTTGGCCGGGACTAGCGGGAATCACAATGAGCAGTTCTTC. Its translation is CASSLAGTSGNHNEQFF.

CDR3 loop: CASGSIQGYNEQFF. The CDR3 coding sequence is TGTGCTAGTGGTTCGATCCAGGGCTACAATGAGCAGTTCTTC. J is TRBJ2-1 and V is TRBV12-5; D may be TRBD1 (5 bases). This CDR3 spans 14 amino acids. Per germline, CDR1 LGHNT and CDR2 FRNRAP. V was trimmed by 4 bases and J by 3 bases, leaving 10 bases between them. Variable domain in full (rest from reference TRBV12-5 and TRBJ2-1): DARVTQTPRHKVTEMGQEVTMRCQPILGHNTVFWYRQTMMQGLELLAYFRNRAPLDDSGMPKDRFSAEMPDATLATLKIQPSEPRDSAVYFCASGSIQGYNEQFFGPGTRLTVL.

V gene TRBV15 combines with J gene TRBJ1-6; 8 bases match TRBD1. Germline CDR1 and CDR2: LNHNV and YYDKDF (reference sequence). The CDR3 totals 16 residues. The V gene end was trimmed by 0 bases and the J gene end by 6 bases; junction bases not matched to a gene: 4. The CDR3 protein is CATSRDLGQGNSPLHF. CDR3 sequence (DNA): TGTGCCACCAGCAGAGATCTCGGACAGGGTAATTCACCCCTCCACTTT.

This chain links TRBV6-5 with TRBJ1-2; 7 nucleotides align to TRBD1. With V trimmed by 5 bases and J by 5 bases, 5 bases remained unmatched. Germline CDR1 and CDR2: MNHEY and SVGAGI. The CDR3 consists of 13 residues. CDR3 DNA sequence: TGTGCCAGCAGTCGTAACAGGGGATATGGCTACACCTTC. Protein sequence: CASSRNRGYGYTF.

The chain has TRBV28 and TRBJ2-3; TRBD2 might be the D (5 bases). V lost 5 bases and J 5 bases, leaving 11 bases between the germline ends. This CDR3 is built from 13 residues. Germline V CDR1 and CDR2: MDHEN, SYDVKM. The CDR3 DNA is TGTGCCAGCAGTCCCCCTAGCTTAGATACGCAGTATTTT. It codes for CASSPPSLDTQYF.

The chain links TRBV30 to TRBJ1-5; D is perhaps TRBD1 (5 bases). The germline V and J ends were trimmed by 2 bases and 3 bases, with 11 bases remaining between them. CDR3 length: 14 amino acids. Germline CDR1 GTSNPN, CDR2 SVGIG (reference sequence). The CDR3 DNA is TGTGCCTGGAGTTTTTGGGGGGACAATCAGCCCCAGCATTTT. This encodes CAWSFWGDNQPQHF.

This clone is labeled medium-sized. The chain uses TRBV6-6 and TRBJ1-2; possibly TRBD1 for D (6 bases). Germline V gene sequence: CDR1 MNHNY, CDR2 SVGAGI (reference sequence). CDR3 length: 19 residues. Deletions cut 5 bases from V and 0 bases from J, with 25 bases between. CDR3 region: CASSPSVLGGVPSNYGYTF. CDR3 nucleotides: TGTGCCAGCAGTCCGTCCGTCTTAGGGGGAGTCCCCTCTAACTATGGCTACACCTTC.

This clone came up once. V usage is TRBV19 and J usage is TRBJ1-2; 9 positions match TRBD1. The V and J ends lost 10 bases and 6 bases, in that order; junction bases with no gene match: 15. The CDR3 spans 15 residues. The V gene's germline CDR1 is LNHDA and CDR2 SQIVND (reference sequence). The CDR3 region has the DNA TGTGCCACCGTAGTATCGTACGGGACAGGGAATGGCTACACCTTC. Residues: CATVVSYGTGNGYTF.

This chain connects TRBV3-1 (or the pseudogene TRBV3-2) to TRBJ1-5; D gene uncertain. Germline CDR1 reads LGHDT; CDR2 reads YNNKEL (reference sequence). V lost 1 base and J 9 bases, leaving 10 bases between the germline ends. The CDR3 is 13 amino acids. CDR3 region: CASSQVEVGPQHF. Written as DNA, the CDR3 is TGTGCCAGCAGCCAAGTGGAGGTTGGGCCCCAGCATTTT.

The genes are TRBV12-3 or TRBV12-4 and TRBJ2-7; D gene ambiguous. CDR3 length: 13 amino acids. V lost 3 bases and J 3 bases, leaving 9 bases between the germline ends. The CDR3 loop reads CASSFGRGYEQYF. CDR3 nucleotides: TGTGCCAGCAGTTTTGGGCGTGGCTACGAGCAGTACTTC.

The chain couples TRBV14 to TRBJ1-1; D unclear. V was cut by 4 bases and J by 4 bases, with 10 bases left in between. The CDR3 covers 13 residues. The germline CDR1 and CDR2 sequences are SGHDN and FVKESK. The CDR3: CASSRLLGTEAFF. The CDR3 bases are TGTGCCAGCAGCCGACTCCTTGGCACTGAAGCTTTCTTT.

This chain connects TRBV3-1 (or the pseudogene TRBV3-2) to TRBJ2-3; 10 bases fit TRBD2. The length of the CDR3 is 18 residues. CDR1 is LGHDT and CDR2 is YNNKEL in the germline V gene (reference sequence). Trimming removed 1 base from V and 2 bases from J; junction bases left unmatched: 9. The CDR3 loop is CASSQGFPSGSFTDTQYF. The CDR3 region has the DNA TGTGCCAGCAGCCAAGGATTCCCTAGCGGGAGTTTCACAGATACGCAGTATTTT.

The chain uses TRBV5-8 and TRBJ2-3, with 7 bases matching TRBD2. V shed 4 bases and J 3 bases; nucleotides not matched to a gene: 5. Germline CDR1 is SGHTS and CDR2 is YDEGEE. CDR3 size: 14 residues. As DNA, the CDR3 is TGTGCCAGCAGCCCGTTGGGGGGGACAGATACGCAGTATTTT. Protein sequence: CASSPLGGTDTQYF. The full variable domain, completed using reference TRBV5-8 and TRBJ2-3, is EAGVTQSPTHLIKTRGQQATLRCSPISGHTSVYWYQQALGLGLQFLLWYDEGEERNRGNFPPRFSGRQFPNYSSELNVNALELEDSALYLCASSPLGGTDTQYFGPGTRLTVL.

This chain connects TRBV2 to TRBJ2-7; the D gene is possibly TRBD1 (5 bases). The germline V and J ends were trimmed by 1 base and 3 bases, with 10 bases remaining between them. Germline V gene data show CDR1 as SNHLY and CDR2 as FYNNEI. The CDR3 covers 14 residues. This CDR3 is CASSEGRALYEQYF. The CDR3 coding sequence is TGTGCCAGCAGTGAAGGCAGGGCTCTCTACGAGCAGTACTTC.

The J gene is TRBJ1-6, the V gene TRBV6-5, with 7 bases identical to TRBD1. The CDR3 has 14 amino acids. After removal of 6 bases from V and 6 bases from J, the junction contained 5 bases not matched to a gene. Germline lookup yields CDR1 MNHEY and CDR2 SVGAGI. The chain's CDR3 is CASRSGTVNSPLHF. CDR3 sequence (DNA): TGTGCCAGCAGATCCGGGACAGTTAATTCACCCCTCCACTTT.

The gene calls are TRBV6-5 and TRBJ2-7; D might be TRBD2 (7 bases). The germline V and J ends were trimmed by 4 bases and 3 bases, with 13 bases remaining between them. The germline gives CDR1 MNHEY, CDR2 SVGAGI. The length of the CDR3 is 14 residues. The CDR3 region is CASSFWGGHYEQYF. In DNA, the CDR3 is TGTGCCAGCAGTTTTTGGGGGGGACACTACGAGCAGTACTTC.

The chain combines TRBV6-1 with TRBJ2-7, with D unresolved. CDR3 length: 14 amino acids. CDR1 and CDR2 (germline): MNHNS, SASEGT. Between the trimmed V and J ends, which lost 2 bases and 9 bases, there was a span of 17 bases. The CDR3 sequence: CASSELSSDVPQYF. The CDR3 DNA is TGTGCCAGCAGTGAACTGAGCAGCGACGTACCGCAGTACTTC.

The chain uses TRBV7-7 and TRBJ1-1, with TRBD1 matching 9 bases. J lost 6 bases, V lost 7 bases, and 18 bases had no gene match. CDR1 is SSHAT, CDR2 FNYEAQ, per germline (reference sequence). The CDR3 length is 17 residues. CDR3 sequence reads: CASKGDRATYALSEAFF. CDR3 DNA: TGTGCCAGCAAGGGGGACAGGGCAACCTATGCCCTGTCTGAAGCTTTCTTT.

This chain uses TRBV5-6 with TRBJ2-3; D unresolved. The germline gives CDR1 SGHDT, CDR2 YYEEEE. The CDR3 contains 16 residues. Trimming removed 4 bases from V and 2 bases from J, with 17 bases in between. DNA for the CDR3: TGTGCCAGCAGCGTTATGAGGCTATTACCCACAGATACGCAGTATTTT. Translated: CASSVMRLLPTDTQYF. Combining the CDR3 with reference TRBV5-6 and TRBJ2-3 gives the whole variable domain DAGVTQSPTHLIKTRGQQVTLRCSPKSGHDTVSWYQQALGQGPQFIFQYYEEEERQRGNFPDRFSGHQFPNYSSELNVNALLLGDSALYLCASSVMRLLPTDTQYFGPGTRLTVL.

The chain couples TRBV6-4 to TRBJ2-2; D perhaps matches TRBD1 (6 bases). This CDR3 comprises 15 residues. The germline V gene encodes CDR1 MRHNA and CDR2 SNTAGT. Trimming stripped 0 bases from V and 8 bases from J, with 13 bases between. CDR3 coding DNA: TGTGCCAGCAGTGACTCTGGCAGGGGACAAGGGGAGCTGTTTTTT. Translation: CASSDSGRGQGELFF.

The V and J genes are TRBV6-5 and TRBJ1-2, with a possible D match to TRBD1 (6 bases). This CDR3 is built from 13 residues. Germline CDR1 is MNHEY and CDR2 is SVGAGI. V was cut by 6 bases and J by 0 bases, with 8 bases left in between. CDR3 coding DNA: TGTGCCAGCAGCCGGACAGCTAACTATGGCTACACCTTC. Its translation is CASSRTANYGYTF.

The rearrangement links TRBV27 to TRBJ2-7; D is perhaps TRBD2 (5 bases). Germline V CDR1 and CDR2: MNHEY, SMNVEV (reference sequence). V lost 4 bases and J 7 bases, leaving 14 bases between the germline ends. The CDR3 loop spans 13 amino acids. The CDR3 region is CASSSLERREQYF. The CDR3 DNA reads TGTGCCAGCAGTTCGCTGGAGAGGAGGGAGCAGTACTTC.

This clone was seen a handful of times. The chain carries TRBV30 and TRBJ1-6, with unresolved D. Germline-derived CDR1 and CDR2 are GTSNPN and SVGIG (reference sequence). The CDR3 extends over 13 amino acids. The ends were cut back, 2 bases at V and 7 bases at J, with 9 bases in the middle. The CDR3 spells CAWSPTPNSPLHF. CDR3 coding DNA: TGTGCCTGGAGTCCGACACCAAATTCACCCCTCCACTTT.